These T cell receptor beta chains were read from a single sample in a study of CD8 T cells in ankylosing spondylitis. TCRdb re-called the 5' RACE reads through MiXCR, storing one row per CDR3 protein. The table has 220,000 or so distinct CDR3 sequences, 8% to 11% seen once. Sequenced: blood, either unsorted or a sorted T cell fraction (not recorded which). The receptors were gathered from a male donor with ankylosing spondylitis or in good health (not recorded which). Both conserved end residues are part of each CDR3. D genes are given only for firm matches. Clone size, where shown, is once, few, many, or a class for clones that have expanded.

>TRBV6-1|NA|TRBD2|TRBJ2-7
CASRRGTSGAYEQYF
TGTGCCAGCAGGAGGGGGACTAGCGGGGCCTACGAGCAGTACTTC
>TRBV11-2|many|TRBD2|TRBJ2-3
CASALGRGGTARGTDTQYF
TGTGCCAGCGCTCTTGGGCGGGGGGGCACGGCCCGAGGTACAGATACGCAGTATTTT
>TRBV20-1|many|TRBD1|TRBJ2-1
CSATKNRGASYNEQFF
TGCAGTGCTACCAAAAACAGGGGGGCGTCCTACAATGAGCAGTTCTTC
>TRBV12-3/TRBV12-4|many|NA|TRBJ1-3
CASSSPALSGNTIYF
TGTGCCAGCAGTTCTCCTGCGCTCTCTGGAAACACCATATATTTT
>TRBV18|many|NA|TRBJ1-4
CASSPDSGEKLFF
TGTGCCAGCTCACCTGACTCAGGAGAAAAACTGTTTTTT
>TRBV9|many|NA|TRBJ2-3
CASSSGRDTQYF
TGTGCCAGCAGCTCCGGACGAGATACGCAGTATTTT
>TRBV3-1|many|TRBD2|TRBJ2-5
CASSQVPSGDQETQYF
TGTGCCAGCAGCCAAGTGCCTAGCGGGGACCAAGAGACCCAGTACTTC
>TRBV7-9|many|TRBD2|TRBJ2-1
CASSLLAGGYNEQFF
TGTGCCAGCAGCTTACTAGCGGGGGGCTACAATGAGCAGTTCTTC
>TRBV20-1|many|TRBD1|TRBJ2-7
CSARWDSAYEQYF
TGCAGTGCTAGGTGGGACAGTGCCTACGAGCAGTACTTC
>TRBV19|NA|TRBD1|TRBJ2-2
CASSISRTGRIGELFF
TGTGCCAGTAGTATTTCCCGGACAGGGAGGATCGGGGAGCTGTTTTTT
>TRBV5-1|NA|TRBD2|TRBJ2-2
CASSFGGGSHRSGELFF
TGCGCCAGCAGCTTTGGCGGGGGGAGCCACCGGTCCGGGGAGCTGTTTTTT
>TRBV20-1|NA|NA|TRBJ2-3
CSALVNSRTDTQYF
TGCAGTGCTTTGGTGAATTCCCGCACAGATACGCAGTATTTT
>TRBV29-1|once|NA|TRBJ2-7
CSVEERNEQYF
TGCAGCGTTGAAGAACGGAACGAGCAGTACTTC
>TRBV6-1|many|TRBD1|TRBJ1-5
CASSELGRGLHQPQHF
TGTGCCAGCAGTGAACTAGGCAGGGGGCTTCACCAGCCCCAGCATTTT
>TRBV5-1|NA|TRBD1|TRBJ1-6
CASSSGTGNSPLHF
TGCGCCAGCAGCTCGGGGACAGGGAATTCACCCCTCCACTTT
>TRBV25-1|NA|NA|TRBJ2-2
CASSGGVRDTGELFF
TGTGCCAGCAGTGGGGGGGTCCGAGACACCGGGGAGCTGTTTTTT
>TRBV5-1|many|TRBD1|TRBJ2-3
CASSLAGQGVTDTQYF
TGCGCCAGCAGCTTGGCGGGACAGGGTGTGACAGATACGCAGTATTTT
>TRBV6-1|many|TRBD1|TRBJ2-1
CASRPQTGGNEQFF
TGTGCCAGCAGACCCCAGACAGGGGGGAATGAGCAGTTCTTC
>TRBV20-1|NA|TRBD1|TRBJ2-5
CSASGDRGYRETQYF
TGCAGTGCTAGCGGGGACAGGGGGTATCGGGAGACCCAGTACTTC
>TRBV7-9|many|NA|TRBJ2-3
CASSLELGLSTDTQYF
TGTGCCAGCAGCTTAGAACTCGGACTGAGCACAGATACGCAGTATTTT
>TRBV6-1|many|TRBD1|TRBJ1-2
CASTTPATGGLGYTF
TGTGCCAGCACTACACCAGCCACAGGGGGCCTTGGCTACACCTTC
>TRBV10-3|NA|TRBD1|TRBJ1-2
CAISGLTGEDYTF
TGTGCCATCAGTGGGCTTACAGGGGAGGACTACACCTTC
>TRBV5-1|many|NA|TRBJ2-5
CASSLRETQYF
TGCGCCAGCAGCTTAAGGGAGACCCAGTACTTC
>TRBV29-1|many|NA|TRBJ1-1
CSVDRYNANTEAFF
TGCAGCGTTGACCGATACAACGCGAACACTGAAGCTTTCTTT
>TRBV3-1|few|TRBD1|TRBJ2-5
CASSSGGWGETQYF
TGTGCCAGCAGCTCAGGGGGCTGGGGAGAGACCCAGTACTTC
>TRBV19|few|TRBD1|TRBJ1-2
CASSITQGSGYGYTF
TGTGCCAGTAGTATTACACAGGGGAGCGGCTATGGCTACACCTTC
>TRBV5-1|many|NA|TRBJ2-5
CASSPSSRWETQYF
TGCGCCAGCAGCCCGAGTTCAAGGTGGGAGACCCAGTACTTC
>TRBV10-3|many|TRBD1|TRBJ1-2
CAISGGTGEGYTF
TGTGCCATCAGTGGGGGGACAGGGGAAGGCTACACCTTC
>TRBV7-2|NA|NA|TRBJ2-3
CASSRRGAEDTQYF
TGTGCCAGCAGCCGCAGAGGGGCCGAAGATACGCAGTATTTT